The clone carrying this TCR beta chain was seen a handful of times. This entry comes from a study of blood T cells in healthy people across ages. Germline V CDR1 and CDR2: SGHRS, YFSETQ. This CDR3 contains 14 residues. The germline V and J ends were trimmed by 0 bases and 4 bases, with 8 bases remaining between them. With a J-beta primer mix and a sample-barcoded 5' primer, a second PCR ran about 6 to 11 cycles. Each sample provided no less than 2.5 million CDR3-containing paired-end reads. Each CDR3 protein is one row after TCRdb ran MiXCR on the 5' RACE reads. This sample yields about 280,000 distinct CDR3 sequences, of which less than 30% are seen a single time; approximately 30% belongs to the top ten.

V and J are TRBV5-1 and TRBJ2-1; D is uncertain. This sequence originates from a woman aged 70 to 79 in good health. Specimen: blood. The CDR3 loop reads CASSLELPYNEQFF. The CDR3 bases are TGCGCCAGCAGCTTGGAGTTGCCATACAATGAGCAGTTCTTC. The full variable domain, completed using reference TRBV5-1 and TRBJ2-1, is KAGVTQTPRYLIKTRGQQVTLSCSPISGHRSVSWYQQTPGQGLQFLFEYFSETQRNKGNFPGRFSGRQFSNSRSEMNVSTLELGDSALYLCASSLELPYNEQFFGPGTRLTVL.